The clone carrying this TCR beta chain was seen a few times. Its specificity is not known. Together with thyroid ultrasound, orbital computed tomography, serum thyroxine and TRAb, clinical symptoms were used for diagnoses. The TCR beta CDR3 regions underwent amplification using RNA transcripts as the source. First-round RT-PCR targeting the TCR CDR3 was performed with the HTBI primer set. TCRdb re-called the multiplex PCR reads with MiXCR, one entry per CDR3 protein. This sample has roughly 700,000 distinct CDR3 sequences, with around a third found just once. This sample was taken from a study of T cells in Graves' hyperthyroidism and ophthalmopathy. Study conclusions and caveats: Median prediction lead before ophthalmopathy onset was 5.5 to 7 months with the model.

The CDR3 covers 17 residues. The V segment lost 6 bases and the J segment 6 bases; nucleotides outside the gene matches: 16. The rearrangement joins TRBV12-3 or TRBV12-4 to TRBJ1-5; 8 nucleotides align to TRBD1. The sequence derives from a woman in her forties with Graves' hyperthyroidism. The sequenced material came from blood. CDR3 DNA: TGTGCCAGCAGAGCCGAGAGTGCGCCAGGGGGCGGTCAGCCCCAGCATTTT. Protein product: CASRAESAPGGGQPQHF.